What follows describes a single T cell receptor (beta chain). Its antigen is undetermined. This CDR3 has 16 amino acids. The V segment lost 0 bases and the J segment 4 bases; nucleotides outside the gene matches: 4. CDR1 LGHNA and CDR2 YSLEER come from the germline V gene. The sample originates from a study of STAT5B mutations in CD4+ large granular lymphocyte leukemia. Turning to the study itself: Among healthy controls, a particular HLA allele went with more CDR3 'QG' motifs.

Whole-study findings and limits: Patient CD4-sorted repertoires stayed more clonal than healthy ones after leukemic-clone removal. TRBV06-family usage was enriched in top patient clones (8/27) versus controls (2/35). The CD4+ versus CD8+ T-LGLL clonality difference may reflect limited sample size.

Sequencing used immunoSEQ multiplex PCR; TCRdb keeps in-frame clones, though not all of them. The sample contains about 30,000 clones, roughly 74% of which appear only once. The clonotype comes from a human donor in good health. This chain uses TRBV4-3 with TRBJ2-1, with 9 bases aligning to TRBD2. Material for sequencing was CD4+ T cells from blood buffy coats. The CDR3, as DNA: TGCGCCAGCAGCCAAGATACAACTAGCGGGTACAATGAGCAGTTCTTC. It codes for CASSQDTTSGYNEQFF.